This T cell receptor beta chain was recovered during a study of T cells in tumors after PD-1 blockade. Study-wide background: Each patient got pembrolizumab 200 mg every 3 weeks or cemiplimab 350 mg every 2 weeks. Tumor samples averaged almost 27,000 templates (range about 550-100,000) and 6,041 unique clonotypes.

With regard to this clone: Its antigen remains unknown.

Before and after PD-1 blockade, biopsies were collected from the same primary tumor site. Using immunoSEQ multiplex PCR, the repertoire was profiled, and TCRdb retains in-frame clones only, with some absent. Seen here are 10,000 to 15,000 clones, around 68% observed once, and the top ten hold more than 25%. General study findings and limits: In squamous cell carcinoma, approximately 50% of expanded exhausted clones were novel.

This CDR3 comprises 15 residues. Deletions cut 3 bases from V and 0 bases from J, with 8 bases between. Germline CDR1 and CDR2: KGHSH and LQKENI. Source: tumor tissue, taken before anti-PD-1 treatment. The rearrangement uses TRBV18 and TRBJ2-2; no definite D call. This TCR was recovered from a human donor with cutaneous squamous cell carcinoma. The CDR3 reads CASSPASSNTGELFF. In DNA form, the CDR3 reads TGTGCCAGCTCACCGGCAAGTTCGAACACCGGGGAGCTGTTTTTT.